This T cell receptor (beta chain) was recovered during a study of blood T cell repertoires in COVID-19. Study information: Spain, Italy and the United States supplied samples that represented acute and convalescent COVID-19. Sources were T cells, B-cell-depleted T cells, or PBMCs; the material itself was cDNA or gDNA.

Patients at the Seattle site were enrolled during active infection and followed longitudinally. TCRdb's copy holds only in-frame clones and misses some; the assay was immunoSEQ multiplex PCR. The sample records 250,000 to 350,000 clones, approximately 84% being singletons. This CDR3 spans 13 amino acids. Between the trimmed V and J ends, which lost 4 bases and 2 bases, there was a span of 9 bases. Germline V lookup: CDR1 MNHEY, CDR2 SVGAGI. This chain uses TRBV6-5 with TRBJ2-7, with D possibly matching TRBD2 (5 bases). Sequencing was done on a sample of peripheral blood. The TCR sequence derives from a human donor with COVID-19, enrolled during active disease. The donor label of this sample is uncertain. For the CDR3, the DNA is TGTGCCAGCAGTTCCGGGATTCCCTACGAGCAGTACTTC. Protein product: CASSSGIPYEQYF.